This T cell receptor (beta chain) appears in the sequencing data of a study of OX40 agonist ivuxolimab in advanced cancers. For context, the study as a whole: Ivuxolimab, which targeted the costimulatory receptor OX40 (CD134), was an agonistic, fully human IgG2 monoclonal antibody. Intravenous ivuxolimab was administered to patients every 2 weeks at six dose levels: 0.01, 0.1, 0.3, 1.5, 3 and 10 mg/kg. Among the roughly 54 dose-escalation patients, roughly 20 had hepatocellular carcinoma, some 15 melanoma, 9 renal cell carcinoma and 9 head and neck cancer. The dose-escalation cohort was around 84% male with a mean age of about 54 years, ranging from roughly 23 to 80. Patients were allowed to have had prior anti-PD-1, anti-PD-L1 or anti-CTLA-4 therapy, and approximately 41% of the dose-escalation patients had previously received checkpoint inhibitors. Partial responses occurred in three dose-escalation patients: two with cutaneous melanoma and one with hepatocellular carcinoma. Peripheral TCRbeta sequencing aimed to test whether ivuxolimab altered TCR sequence diversity and caused clonal T-cell expansion. The paper covers the monotherapy dose-escalation part of the phase I ivuxolimab trial, which included N ≈ 57 patients.

The study at large found these results: In the 0.1-3.0 mg/kg groups, partial responders were among the patients with the lowest normalized peripheral clonal expansion, particularly in CD8+ T cells. Low levels of normalized T-cell clonal expansion were also seen in some patients who did not respond. At doses of 0.1 to 3.0 mg/kg, clonal expansion of both CD4+ and CD8+ blood T cells was observed from baseline to week 6. The antigen specificity of the peripheral T cells that underwent clonal expansion was not determined. After ivuxolimab, more expanded clones were found on average in CD8+ T cells than in CD4+ T cells.

Patients with a history of autoimmune disease or receiving systemic immunosuppression were excluded from the trial. Peripheral blood for TCR sequencing was collected from all dose cohorts at baseline, on cycle 4 day 1, and on cycle 7 day 1. The samples were drawn from a first-in-human, open-label, multicenter phase I dose-escalation trial of ivuxolimab. Adults with locally advanced or metastatic head and neck squamous cell, hepatocellular, melanoma or renal cell carcinoma were enrolled in the trial. CD4+ and CD8+ T cells were sorted separately from peripheral blood before TCR sequencing. The germline V gene gives CDR1 as KGHSH and CDR2 as LQKENI. V is pruned by 6 bases and J by 1 base, leaving 12 bases of the junction without a gene match. Measured from the cysteine to the phenylalanine, the CDR3 is 17 residues long. The sequence is cut down to CDR3 DNA, 51 bases in frame from base 1. Concerning this clone: It has no known antigen specificity. No base-level quality is on record; no much larger clone is a single base apart.

Genomic DNA was isolated from the sorted cells so that the TCRbeta CDR3 region could be sequenced. The immunoSEQ Assay was used for sequencing of TCRbeta CDR3 regions. The table comes from immuneACCESS by way of TCRdb, which keeps in-frame sequences with V and J called. Part of the clones is missing from these tables; in studies checked, under half for an unresolved V gene and the rest for unknown reasons. This sample gives more than 70,000 clones in total; almost 85% of them show up just once. The ten largest clones capture more than 20% of the sample. The chain was built from TRBV18 and TRBJ2-1; 7 central nucleotides agree with TRBD2. The material was CD4+ or CD8+ T cells sorted from blood, obtained in a trial of the OX40 agonist ivuxolimab. This TCR was recovered from an adult with an advanced solid tumor such as melanoma, head and neck, liver or kidney cancer. The CDR3 sequence is CASSQSGASGSYNEQFF. The DNA is TGTGCCAGCTCTCAGTCAGGTGCTAGCGGTTCCTACAATGAGCAGTTCTTC.